Shown below are 10 T cell receptor beta chains from a single sample sequenced in a study of Tregs in tolerant kidney transplant recipients. Profiling relied on immunoSEQ multiplex PCR, and the TCRdb table lists in-frame clones only, not all of them. Among around 30,000 clones, about four fifths were seen once, and the ten largest hold 2% to 2.5%. Antigen specificity for these receptors is unknown. Sequencing was done on a sample of Tregs from blood cultured with allogeneic cells. These receptors were collected from a human donor in good health.

This chain connects TRBV9 to TRBJ1-3; D remains ambiguous. The V and J ends lost 4 bases and 0 bases respectively, with 11 bases between them. Germline V lookup: CDR1 SGDLS, CDR2 YYNGEE. The CDR3 is 15 residues long. The CDR3, as DNA: TGTGCCAGCAGCCCTCGACGGACCTCTGGAAACACCATATATTTT. Encoded protein: CASSPRRTSGNTIYF.

In nucleotides, the CDR3 is TGTGCCAGCAGCCCTAGGGGGCCTAGCTCCTACAATGAGCAGTTCTTC. Protein sequence: CASSPRGPSSYNEQFF. The chain recombines TRBV9 with TRBJ2-1, with 7 bases matching TRBD1. Germline loops: CDR1 SGDLS, CDR2 YYNGEE. The CDR3 contains 16 residues. Losses at the gene ends were 4 bases for V and 0 bases for J; bases not matched to a gene: 7.

V is TRBV6-6 and J is TRBJ1-2; 7 nucleotides agree with TRBD1. The CDR3 has 12 amino acids. V shed 6 bases, J shed 8 bases, and the junction held 6 bases outside the gene matches. Germline values: CDR1 MNHNY, CDR2 SVGAGI (reference sequence). CDR3 DNA sequence: TGTGCCAGCAGAACAGGGGACGTGGGCTACACCTTC. This translates into CASRTGDVGYTF.

V usage is TRBV5-1 and J usage is TRBJ2-3; the D gene could be TRBD1 or TRBD2 (5 bases each). This CDR3 is 18 amino acids long. CDR1 is SGHRS and CDR2 is YFSETQ in the germline V gene. The V gene lost 0 bases and the J gene lost 0 bases, with 17 bases spanning the gap. The CDR3 reads CASSLDGAPGMSTDTQYF. CDR3 nucleotides: TGCGCCAGCAGCTTGGACGGGGCGCCCGGAATGAGCACAGATACGCAGTATTTT.

The V call is TRBV9, the J call TRBJ2-5, with D uncertain. CDR1 SGDLS and CDR2 YYNGEE come from the germline V gene. The CDR3 length is 12 residues. Trimming removed 0 bases at V and 9 bases at J, with 9 bases between. The CDR3 DNA reads as TGTGCCAGCAGCGTAGATTTCGGGCCCCAGTACTTC. Its protein product is CASSVDFGPQYF.

This chain links TRBV10-3 with TRBJ2-3; 8 bases are shared with TRBD2. Germline V gives CDR1 ENHRY, CDR2 SYGVKD. J was trimmed by 5 bases and V by 4 bases; bases with no gene match: 11. The CDR3 length is 16 residues. The CDR3 is CAISGSREGRGDTQYF. The DNA of the CDR3 is TGTGCCATCAGTGGGAGTCGGGAGGGCCGGGGAGATACGCAGTATTTT.

J is TRBJ1-2 and V is TRBV6-9; no reliable D call. The CDR3 loop spans 14 amino acids. The germline gives CDR1 MNHGY, CDR2 SVAAGI. V lost 2 bases and J 0 bases, leaving 7 bases between the germline ends. This CDR3 is CASSYPLANYGYTF. The CDR3 DNA reads as TGTGCCAGCAGTTATCCGCTAGCTAACTATGGCTACACCTTC.

The chain carries TRBV15 and TRBJ2-7; D might be TRBD1 (6 bases). The CDR3 totals 15 residues. V was clipped by 2 bases and J by 2 bases, with 13 bases between them. Germline values: CDR1 LNHNV, CDR2 YYDKDF (reference sequence). CDR3 loop: CATSRLRTVAYEQYF. The CDR3 coding sequence is TGTGCCACCAGCAGACTAAGGACAGTCGCCTACGAGCAGTACTTC.

J is TRBJ1-1 and V is TRBV29-1; no reliable D call. Trimming took off 6 bases at V and 0 bases at J, with 8 bases between the two ends. CDR3 size: 12 residues. The germline gives CDR1 SQVTM, CDR2 ANQGSEA. The chain's CDR3 is CSVVQMNTEAFF. CDR3 sequence (DNA): TGCAGCGTGGTCCAGATGAACACTGAAGCTTTCTTT.

The chain couples TRBV11-3 to TRBJ2-7, with D maybe TRBD2 (6 bases). Trimming stripped 6 bases from V and 0 bases from J, with 15 bases between. Germline V gives CDR1 SGHNT, CDR2 YENEEA. The CDR3 contains 15 residues. This CDR3 reads CASSSGSPNSYEQYF. CDR3 coding DNA: TGTGCCAGCAGTTCCGGGAGTCCCAACTCCTACGAGCAGTACTTC.